This is a list of T cell receptor beta chains from one sample in a study of T cell responses to AZD1222 COVID-19 vaccine. Using immunoSEQ multiplex PCR, the repertoire was profiled, and TCRdb retains in-frame clones only, with some absent. The sample yields some 120,000 clones, around 94% seen once. The sample was peripheral blood, taken on day 0 of AZD1222 vaccination. All receptors derive from an adult in good health. CDR3s include the opening cysteine and the closing phenylalanine or tryptophan. A D gene is named only where the DNA matches it firmly. Clone size is stated in some rows and not others, as once, few, many or a class when expanded.

d_gene | j_gene | v_gene | abundance | CDR3aa | CDR3nt
TRBD1 | TRBJ1-1 | TRBV5-5 | . | CASSFLTGDTEAFF | TGTGCCAGCAGCTTCCTAACAGGGGACACTGAAGCTTTCTTT
. | TRBJ2-1 | TRBV10-2 | . | CAIKPGLLYNEQFF | TGCGCCATAAAACCGGGACTCCTCTACAATGAGCAGTTCTTC
. | TRBJ2-2 | TRBV7-9 | . | CASSLLRDTGELFF | TGTGCCAGCAGCTTATTGCGGGACACCGGGGAGCTGTTTTTT
. | TRBJ1-4 | TRBV7-9 | . | CASSPELELFF | TGTGCCAGCAGCCCGGAATTAGAGCTGTTTTTT
. | TRBJ1-5 | TRBV15 | . | CATSREEASRNQPQHF | TGTGCCACCAGCAGAGAGGAGGCTTCAAGAAATCAGCCCCAGCATTTT
TRBD1 | TRBJ2-5 | TRBV11-3 | . | CASSPDRGETQYF | TGTGCCAGCAGCCCGGACAGGGGAGAGACCCAGTACTTC
. | TRBJ1-2 | TRBV6-5 | . | CASSYSGLRVGDYTF | TGTGCCAGCAGTTACTCGGGTCTGAGGGTGGGGGACTACACCTTC
. | TRBJ2-2 | TRBV9 | once | CASSPVGINTGELFF | TGTGCCAGCAGCCCCGTGGGGATAAACACCGGGGAGCTGTTTTTT
TRBD1 | TRBJ1-1 | TRBV20-1 | . | CSAAGGRGAFF | TGCAGTGCGGCAGGGGGCAGGGGAGCTTTCTTT
. | TRBJ2-3 | TRBV10-1 | . | CASSGSTDTQYF | TGCGCCAGCAGTGGCAGCACAGATACGCAGTATTTT
. | TRBJ1-1 | TRBV24-1 | . | CATSGDNRGFGAFF | TGTGCCACCAGTGGGGACAATCGGGGCTTTGGGGCTTTCTTT
TRBD2 | TRBJ2-7 | TRBV11-2 | . | CASRISGERHYEQYF | TGTGCCAGCAGAATCAGCGGGGAGAGACACTACGAGCAGTACTTC
. | TRBJ2-5 | TRBV2 | few | CASRRSSFETQYF | TGTGCCAGCAGGAGGAGTAGTTTCGAGACCCAGTACTTC
. | TRBJ2-7 | TRBV7-2 | once | CASSLVYSSSYEQYF | TGTGCCAGCAGCTTAGTATACTCGAGCTCCTACGAGCAGTACTTC
TRBD2 | TRBJ2-1 | TRBV19 | . | CASSIEGLAGAYNEQFF | TGTGCCAGTAGTATAGAGGGACTAGCGGGAGCCTACAATGAGCAGTTCTTC
TRBD1 | TRBJ2-1 | TRBV18 | . | CASSADRDRLFF | TGTGCCAGCTCAGCGGACCGGGACAGATTGTTCTTC
TRBD1 | TRBJ1-5 | TRBV28 | . | CASSPGWGQGAYNQPQHF | TGTGCCAGCAGCCCTGGGTGGGGACAGGGGGCGTACAATCAGCCCCAGCATTTT
. | TRBJ1-1 | TRBV11-2 | . | CASSLASWTEAFF | TGTGCCAGCAGCTTAGCGTCGTGGACTGAAGCTTTCTTT
. | TRBJ1-1 | TRBV7-3 | . | CASSLSGTLNTEAFF | TGTGCCAGCAGCCTCTCCGGGACACTGAACACTGAAGCTTTCTTT
TRBD1 | TRBJ1-5 | TRBV2 | . | CASTQDRGPNQPQHF | TGTGCCAGCACCCAGGACAGGGGACCGAATCAGCCCCAGCATTTT
. | TRBJ1-5 | TRBV21-1 | . | CASSSYDRVGNQPQHF | TGTGCCAGCAGCTCTTACGACAGGGTCGGCAATCAGCCCCAGCATTTT
. | TRBJ2-2 | TRBV19 | . | CASVNMLPTGELFF | TGTGCCAGTGTAAACATGCTTCCCACCGGGGAGCTGTTTTTT
. | TRBJ1-5 | TRBV21-1 | . | CASSKNPDRANQPQHF | TGTGCCAGCAGCAAAAACCCGGACAGGGCAAATCAGCCCCAGCATTTT
. | TRBJ1-2 | TRBV11-2 | . | CASSRTTFGYTF | TGTGCCAGCAGCAGAACTACTTTTGGCTACACCTTC
. | TRBJ1-5 | TRBV20-1 | . | CSASASSNQPQHF | TGCAGTGCTAGTGCCAGTAGCAATCAGCCCCAGCATTTT
. | TRBJ1-1 | TRBV28 | . | CASRYTQGFAEAFF | TGTGCCAGCAGATACACCCAGGGTTTCGCTGAAGCTTTCTTT
. | TRBJ2-3 | TRBV11-3 | . | CASSFGLSTDTQYF | TGTGCCAGCAGCTTCGGTTTGTCCACAGATACGCAGTATTTT
. | TRBJ1-3 | TRBV20-1 | . | CSASGGISGNTIYF | TGCAGTGCTAGTGGGGGGATCTCTGGAAACACCATATATTTT
. | TRBJ2-7 | TRBV15 | . | CATSRDLDSFYEQYF | TGTGCCACCAGCAGAGATTTGGACTCCTTCTACGAGCAGTACTTC
. | TRBJ2-1 | TRBV19 | . | CATADNEQFF | TGTGCCACTGCTGACAATGAGCAGTTCTTC
. | TRBJ1-5 | TRBV6-5 | . | CASSYGASQPQHF | TGTGCCAGCAGTTATGGGGCTAGTCAGCCCCAGCATTTT
TRBD1 | TRBJ1-2 | TRBV12-3/TRBV12-4 | . | CASSLQGEGYTF | TGTGCCAGCAGTTTACAGGGGGAAGGCTACACCTTC
. | TRBJ2-2 | TRBV29-1 | once | CSVSGPNTGELFF | TGCAGCGTTTCAGGCCCGAACACCGGGGAGCTGTTTTTT
. | TRBJ2-2 | TRBV29-1 | . | CSVGWMNTGELFF | TGCAGCGTTGGCTGGATGAACACCGGGGAGCTGTTTTTT
TRBD1 | TRBJ1-5 | TRBV10-3 | . | CATKGTDYSNQPQHF | TGTGCCACCAAAGGGACAGACTATAGCAATCAGCCCCAGCATTTT
TRBD1 | TRBJ2-3 | TRBV7-2 | once | CASSDGQGITDTQYF | TGTGCCAGCAGCGACGGACAGGGTATCACAGATACGCAGTATTTT
TRBD1 | TRBJ2-5 | TRBV19 | once | CASSVTGTGGVGTQYF | TGTGCCAGTAGTGTAACCGGGACAGGGGGCGTGGGGACCCAGTACTTC
. | TRBJ2-1 | TRBV3-1/TRBV3-2 | . | CASSQEVPAEQFF | TGTGCCAGCAGCCAAGAGGTACCAGCGGAGCAGTTCTTC
. | TRBJ2-1 | TRBV4-2 | . | CASSQEGEPTNEQFF | TGTGCCAGCAGCCAAGAAGGTGAACCAACCAATGAGCAGTTCTTC
. | TRBJ1-2 | TRBV6-5 | . | CASSPRGAVYGYTF | TGTGCCAGCAGTCCCCGGGGGGCAGTATATGGCTACACCTTC
. | TRBJ1-2 | TRBV29-1 | . | CSVVTGYGYTF | TGCAGCGTTGTTACAGGGTATGGCTACACCTTC
TRBD2 | TRBJ2-1 | TRBV28 | . | CASSPPGLAGVNEQFF | TGTGCCAGCTCACCTCCGGGACTAGCGGGAGTGAATGAGCAGTTCTTC
. | TRBJ1-1 | TRBV2 | . | CASTGQPNTEAFF | TGTGCCAGCACCGGACAGCCGAACACTGAAGCTTTCTTT